The 8 T cell receptor beta chains given below trace back to one sample, sequenced in a study of cytomegalovirus exposure and HLA in healthy donors. The PCR used 60 Vbeta and 13 Jbeta primers. Only in-frame clones appear in the TCRdb table, and some are missing; sequencing was by immunoSEQ multiplex PCR. The repertoire holds about 150,000 clones, with roughly 80% as singletons. Sequenced input: PBMCs. The source is a woman aged 40 to 50 in good health and CMV-seropositive.

V and J are TRBV28 and TRBJ1-2; weak D call: TRBD1 (5 bases). V was pared by 6 bases and J by 8 bases, with 10 bases between. Germline values: CDR1 MDHEN, CDR2 SYDVKM. This CDR3 region has 11 residues. The CDR3 region has the DNA TGTGCCAGCAGGGGACGGGGGGGCTACACCTTC. Its protein is CASRGRGGYTF.

The chain is built from TRBV6-4 and TRBJ2-2; D is unresolved. The CDR3 runs to 12 residues. Germline V lookup: CDR1 MRHNA, CDR2 SNTAGT. V shed 8 bases and J shed 7 bases, with 11 bases lying between them. The CDR3 region is CASGGPVGELFF. The CDR3 DNA follows: TGTGCCAGCGGTGGTCCGGTCGGGGAGCTGTTTTTT.

The chain employs TRBV7-3 and TRBJ2-1, with 9 bases lining up with TRBD1. The CDR3 sequence is 15 residues long. Germline-derived CDR1 and CDR2 are SGHTA and FQGTGA. Trimming removed 5 bases from V and 8 bases from J; junction bases left unmatched: 10. Here the CDR3 reads CASSPTQGARDEQFF. CDR3 nucleotides: TGTGCCAGCAGCCCGACACAGGGGGCGCGTGATGAGCAGTTCTTC.

The V call is TRBV5-4, the J call TRBJ1-2, with 7 nucleotides matching TRBD1. Germline V gives CDR1 SGHNT, CDR2 YYREEE (reference sequence). The V and J ends lost 0 bases and 3 bases, in that order; junction bases with no gene match: 8. CDR3 length equals 16 residues. The CDR3 nucleotides are TGTGCCAGCAGCTTGGGGGGACAGACGGCTTACTATGGCTACACCTTC. This encodes CASSLGGQTAYYGYTF.

The chain couples TRBV5-1 to TRBJ1-1, with 9 bases aligning to TRBD1. This CDR3 comprises 13 residues. CDR1 SGHRS and CDR2 YFSETQ come from the germline V gene. V was clipped by 3 bases and J by 5 bases; unmatched bases: 2. The CDR3 here is CASSWDRDTEAFF. CDR3 DNA: TGCGCCAGCAGCTGGGACAGGGATACTGAAGCTTTCTTT.

This chain connects TRBV28 to TRBJ1-1; 9 bases match TRBD1. Germline V CDR1 and CDR2: MDHEN, SYDVKM. The ends lost 6 bases at V and 1 base at J; junction bases unmatched: 3. CDR3 size: 14 residues. The CDR3 loop is CASRGQGENTEAFF. The CDR3, as DNA: TGTGCCAGCAGGGGACAGGGAGAGAACACTGAAGCTTTCTTT.

The CDR3 nucleotides read TGTGCCAGCAGCTGGGGCCCCACTAGCGGGGGTTTGGGAGATACGCAGTATTTT. Protein: CASSWGPTSGGLGDTQYF. The gene calls are TRBV5-4 and TRBJ2-3, with 11 bases fitting TRBD2. CDR3 length: 18 amino acids. The V and J ends lost 3 bases and 5 bases, in that order; junction bases with no gene match: 14. From germline, CDR1 is SGHNT and CDR2 YYREEE (reference sequence).

The chain employs TRBV19 and TRBJ1-1; possible D gene TRBD1, 5 bases. The CDR3 runs to 15 residues. V lost 4 bases, J lost 1 base, and 13 bases lay in between. Germline values: CDR1 LNHDA, CDR2 SQIVND (reference sequence). The CDR3: CASSTQQGGNTEAFF. The DNA of the CDR3 is TGTGCCAGTAGTACCCAGCAGGGAGGGAACACTGAAGCTTTCTTT.